Below are 17 T cell receptor beta chains sequenced from a single sample in a study of T cells in tuberculosis. Thawed, overnight-rested PBMC were stained with GMM-loaded CD1B tetramer, viability dye and anti-CD3, then sorted. The lipid loaded on the CD1B tetramers was C32 glucose monomycolate from Rhodococcus equi. The assay was immunoSEQ multiplex PCR, and TCRdb's table has in-frame clones only and misses some. The data contain about 59,000 clones, 81% of them singletons. The sequenced material came from CD1b-GMM tetramer-negative cells sorted from PBMCs. The origin of the receptors is an adult woman with latent tuberculosis.

The chain recombines TRBV15 with TRBJ2-7; 9 positions match TRBD2. The germline V gene has CDR1 LNHNV and CDR2 YYDKDF (reference sequence). Trimming at V came to 2 bases and at J to 3 bases, leaving 5 bases not matched to a gene. The CDR3 extends over 15 amino acids. The chain's CDR3 is CATSRIAGEVYEQYF. The CDR3 region has the DNA TGTGCCACCAGCAGAATAGCGGGAGAGGTCTACGAGCAGTACTTC.

The chain is built from TRBV19 and TRBJ1-5; 9 nucleotides line up with TRBD1. Germline V gives CDR1 LNHDA, CDR2 SQIVND (reference sequence). The CDR3 runs 21 residues. The junction had 25 bases not matched to a gene; V was cut back by 5 bases and J by 5 bases. DNA of the CDR3: TGTGCCAGTAGTGCTAATCCGGCCTCGACAGGGGGTTCGTCTAAGGATCAGCCCCAGCATTTT. Protein product: CASSANPASTGGSSKDQPQHF.

The chain joins TRBV6-1 to TRBJ2-1; 8 bases line up with TRBD2. Germline V gene sequence: CDR1 MNHNS, CDR2 SASEGT. Trimming removed 5 bases from V and 6 bases from J; junction bases left unmatched: 6. The length of the CDR3 is 14 residues. This chain's CDR3 is CASSNGREGNEQFF. DNA for the CDR3: TGTGCCAGCAGTAACGGGAGGGAGGGCAATGAGCAGTTCTTC.

This chain connects TRBV4-1 to TRBJ2-7, with D tentatively TRBD1 (5 bases). The CDR3 extends over 15 amino acids. The germline gives CDR1 MGHRA, CDR2 YSYEKL. Trimming removed 1 base from V and 7 bases from J, with 17 bases in between. The CDR3 region has the DNA TGCGCCAGCAGCCAAGGGGGCGCCGGATTCAAGGAGCAGTACTTC. Translated: CASSQGGAGFKEQYF.

This sequence joins TRBV28 and TRBJ2-2, with a tentative D call TRBD1 (6 bases). V was pared by 8 bases and J by 4 bases, with 17 bases between. Per the germline V gene, CDR1 is MDHEN and CDR2 is SYDVKM. There are 15 residues in the CDR3. Here the CDR3 DNA reads TGTGCCAGCGGCCAGTTACAGGGTACCACCGGGGAGCTGTTTTTT. This codes for CASGQLQGTTGELFF.

The J gene is TRBJ2-7, the V gene TRBV19, with D possibly being TRBD2 (5 bases). The length of the CDR3 is 13 residues. V was pared by 4 bases and J by 10 bases, with 17 bases between. Looked up from germline, CDR1 is LNHDA and CDR2 is SQIVND (reference sequence). CDR3 sequence: CASSTTRDSVQYF. As DNA, the CDR3 is TGTGCCAGTAGTACTACCCGGGATTCAGTACAGTACTTC.

The chain carries TRBV27 and TRBJ1-2; possible D gene TRBD1, 5 bases. CDR1 and CDR2 from the germline V gene are MNHEY and SMNVEV (reference sequence). This CDR3 has 12 residues. V dropped 8 bases and J dropped 0 bases, with 7 bases sitting between them. The CDR3 bases are TGTGCCAGCGGACATCCTAACTATGGCTACACCTTC. Translated: CASGHPNYGYTF.

The gene calls are TRBV19 and TRBJ1-2; 8 bases map to TRBD1. CDR1 LNHDA and CDR2 SQIVND come from the germline V gene (reference sequence). J gave up 7 bases and V 3 bases, and 19 bases lay outside the gene matches. CDR3 length: 18 amino acids. CDR3 in amino acids: CASSILSSHTGGNGGYTF. CDR3 nucleotides: TGTGCCAGTAGTATCCTCTCATCACATACAGGGGGAAACGGTGGCTACACCTTC.

The genes are TRBV11-2 and TRBJ2-7; D possibly corresponds to TRBD1 (5 bases). This CDR3 is built from 13 residues. Germline lookup yields CDR1 SGHAT and CDR2 FQNNGV. Trimming cost V 3 bases and J 2 bases, with 8 bases left between them. The DNA of the CDR3 is TGTGCCAGCAGCTTGGGGCTCGCCTACGAGCAGTACTTC. It translates to CASSLGLAYEQYF. Complete variable domain (other parts from reference TRBV11-2 and TRBJ2-7): EAGVAQSPRYKIIEKRQSVAFWCNPISGHATLYWYQQILGQGPKLLIQFQNNGVVDDSQLPKDRFSAERLKGVDSTLKIQPAKLEDSAVYLCASSLGLAYEQYFGPGTRLTVT.

The gene calls are TRBV10-3 and TRBJ2-7; 8 nucleotides agree with TRBD1. This CDR3 spans 16 amino acids. Germline V gene sequence: CDR1 ENHRY, CDR2 SYGVKD. The V and J ends lost 3 bases and 0 bases, in that order; junction bases with no gene match: 7. The CDR3 region is CAISEVGTGFSYEQYF. The DNA of the CDR3 is TGTGCCATCAGTGAAGTAGGGACAGGCTTCTCCTACGAGCAGTACTTC.

The CDR3 reads CASSTSGGQNEQFF. The CDR3 DNA sequence: TGTGCCAGCTCGACTAGCGGGGGTCAGAATGAGCAGTTCTTC. The chain recombines TRBV7-2 with TRBJ2-1, with TRBD2 identical over 12 bases. V dropped 8 bases and J dropped 7; count of bases not matched to a gene: 6. CDR1 and CDR2 from the germline V gene are SGHTA and FQGNSA. CDR3 size: 14 residues.

The chain is built from TRBV29-1 and TRBJ2-7; TRBD1 matches 8 bases. The trim removed 2 bases at V and 4 bases at J, leaving 4 bases unmatched. CDR1 is SQVTM, CDR2 ANQGSEA, per germline. This CDR3 is built from 13 residues. CDR3 protein: CSVEWQGAYEQYF. CDR3 coding DNA: TGCAGCGTTGAATGGCAGGGGGCTTACGAGCAGTACTTC.

This sequence joins TRBV9 and TRBJ1-2; D is perhaps TRBD1 (5 bases). V shed 3 bases and J shed 8 bases, with 14 bases lying between them. The CDR3 spans 13 residues. The germline CDR1 and CDR2 sequences are SGDLS and YYNGEE. The CDR3 region has the DNA TGTGCCAGCAGCGGTGGGGCTTCTCTGGGCTACACCTTC. Translating gives CASSGGASLGYTF.

The chain employs TRBV5-1 and TRBJ2-2; D may be TRBD2 (5 bases). Looked up from germline, CDR1 is SGHRS and CDR2 is YFSETQ. The CDR3 is made up of 14 amino acids. V was cut by 3 bases and J by 7 bases, with 13 bases left in between. CDR3 loop: CASSSAGFIGELFF. The CDR3 region has the DNA TGCGCCAGCAGCTCGGCGGGTTTTATCGGGGAGCTGTTTTTT.

The J gene is TRBJ1-4, the V gene TRBV4-2, with TRBD1 identical over 12 bases. The CDR3 runs 17 residues. Trimming took 0 bases from V and 6 from J; bases not matched to a gene: 5. Germline values: CDR1 LGHNA, CDR2 YNFKEQ. CDR3: CASSQDGTGGSDEKLFF. CDR3 coding DNA: TGTGCCAGCAGCCAAGATGGGACAGGGGGCTCGGATGAAAAACTGTTTTTT.

This clone was counted once. This chain links TRBV7-2 with TRBJ2-7; no reliable D call. The CDR3 is 11 residues long. The germline V and J ends were trimmed by 4 bases and 2 bases, with 3 bases remaining between them. Germline V CDR1 and CDR2: SGHTA, FQGNSA. The CDR3 region has the DNA TGTGCCAGCAGCTCTGCCTACGAGCAGTACTTC. Protein sequence: CASSSAYEQYF.

This clone was seen once. CDR3 sequence reads: CASSLGAGSGNTIYF. The CDR3 coding sequence is TGTGCCAGCAGCTTGGGAGCGGGCTCTGGAAACACCATATATTTT. The V call is TRBV7-2, the J call TRBJ1-3; D remains ambiguous. Trimming cost V 3 bases and J 0 bases, with 9 bases left between them. CDR3 length: 15 amino acids. The germline V gene encodes CDR1 SGHTA and CDR2 FQGNSA.